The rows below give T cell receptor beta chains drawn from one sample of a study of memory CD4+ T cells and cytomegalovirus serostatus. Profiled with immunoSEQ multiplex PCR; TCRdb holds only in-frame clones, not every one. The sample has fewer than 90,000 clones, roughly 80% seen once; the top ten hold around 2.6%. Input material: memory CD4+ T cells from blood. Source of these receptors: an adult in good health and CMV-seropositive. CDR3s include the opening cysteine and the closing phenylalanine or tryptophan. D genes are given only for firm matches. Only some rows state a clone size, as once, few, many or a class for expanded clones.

CSAWRETQYF | TGCAGTGCTTGGAGGGAGACCCAGTACTTC | TRBV20-1 | . | TRBJ2-5 | .
CASSLPAGRASDTQYF | TGTGCCAGCAGCTTGCCGGCCGGGAGGGCCTCGGATACGCAGTATTTT | TRBV5-4 | . | TRBJ2-3 | TRBD2
CASRPTKAGTDTQYF | TGTGCCAGCAGACCTACCAAGGCGGGCACAGATACGCAGTATTTT | TRBV11-3 | once | TRBJ2-3 | .
CASSSLPGTGGTEAFF | TGCGCCAGCAGCTCCCTCCCCGGGACAGGTGGGACTGAAGCTTTCTTT | TRBV5-1 | . | TRBJ1-1 | TRBD1
CASSRSAGGRLTQYF | TGTGCCAGCAGCCGAAGCGCAGGGGGCAGGTTAACGCAGTATTTT | TRBV5-6 | . | TRBJ2-3 | TRBD1
CASSFGGLPSMNTEAFF | TGCGCCAGCAGCTTCGGGGGCCTCCCTTCCATGAACACTGAAGCTTTCTTT | TRBV5-1 | once | TRBJ1-1 | .
CASSSKTSGASYNEQFF | TGTGCCAGCAGCTCGAAGACTAGCGGGGCGTCCTACAATGAGCAGTTCTTC | TRBV5-6 | . | TRBJ2-1 | TRBD2
CASSPSGRQPNTEAFF | TGTGCCAGCTCACCTTCGGGAAGGCAGCCCAACACTGAAGCTTTCTTT | TRBV18 | few | TRBJ1-1 | .
CSARGGREAFF | TGCAGTGCTAGAGGCGGTAGGGAAGCTTTCTTT | TRBV20-1 | few | TRBJ1-1 | .
CASSDRGQGAIHGYTF | TGTGCCAGCAGTGATAGGGGACAGGGGGCGATTCATGGCTACACCTTC | TRBV2 | . | TRBJ1-2 | TRBD1
CASTSGGARVFGYTF | TGTGCCAGCACCTCGGGGGGGGCGCGAGTATTTGGCTACACCTTC | TRBV7-2 | . | TRBJ1-2 | .
CASSRINTEAFF | TGTGCCAGCAGCCGCATAAACACTGAAGCTTTCTTT | TRBV5-6 | . | TRBJ1-1 | .
CASSRGLAGVGVRETQYF | TGTGCCAGCAGCCGGGGACTAGCGGGAGTTGGGGTTCGGGAGACCCAGTACTTC | TRBV5-6 | . | TRBJ2-5 | TRBD2
CASAVGGAYEQYF | TGCGCCAGCGCTGTCGGGGGCGCCTACGAGCAGTACTTC | TRBV5-1 | . | TRBJ2-7 | .
CASSPSRGVSEKLFF | TGTGCCAGCAGTCCCTCCAGGGGGGTCAGTGAAAAACTGTTTTTT | TRBV27 | . | TRBJ1-4 | TRBD1
CASSEGPTYGYTF | TGTGCCAGCAGTGAGGGACCTACATATGGCTACACCTTC | TRBV2 | . | TRBJ1-2 | .
CASSPAAEGEKLFF | TGTGCCAGCTCACCGGCGGCTGAGGGTGAAAAACTGTTTTTT | TRBV18 | . | TRBJ1-4 | .
CASSPNIGTGGRPLHF | TGTGCCAGCAGTCCTAATATCGGGACAGGGGGTCGACCCCTCCACTTT | TRBV27 | . | TRBJ1-6 | TRBD1
CASSQGSDPTDTQYF | TGCGCCAGCAGCCAAGGGTCGGACCCGACAGATACGCAGTATTTT | TRBV4-3 | . | TRBJ2-3 | .
CASSPGTDTEAFF | TGTGCCAGCAGCCCCGGGACCGACACTGAAGCTTTCTTT | TRBV7-2 | . | TRBJ1-1 | .
CASSLEWEEYNEQFF | TGTGCCAGCAGCTTAGAGTGGGAGGAGTACAATGAGCAGTTCTTC | TRBV11-2 | . | TRBJ2-1 | .
CASSPWRAGFNQPQHF | TGTGCCAGCAGCCCTTGGCGCGCGGGTTTCAATCAGCCCCAGCATTTT | TRBV7-8 | . | TRBJ1-5 | .
CASSEFGRTTNSPLHF | TGTGCCAGCAGTGAATTCGGGCGCACAACAAATTCACCCCTCCACTTT | TRBV25-1 | . | TRBJ1-6 | .
CSVGTFMNTEAFF | TGCAGCGTTGGAACATTCATGAACACTGAAGCTTTCTTT | TRBV29-1 | few | TRBJ1-1 | .
CATSPMGREGQETQYF | TGTGCCACCAGCCCCATGGGGCGGGAGGGCCAAGAGACCCAGTACTTC | TRBV15 | . | TRBJ2-5 | TRBD2
CASLDTGRTMENTEAFF | TGTGCCAGTTTGGATACGGGACGGACGATGGAGAACACTGAAGCTTTCTTT | TRBV19 | many | TRBJ1-1 | .
CAISDRGYYGYTF | TGTGCCATCAGTGACCGGGGGTACTATGGCTACACCTTC | TRBV10-3 | . | TRBJ1-2 | .
CSVGSVLSYEQYF | TGCAGCGTGGGGTCCGTTCTTTCCTACGAGCAGTACTTC | TRBV29-1 | . | TRBJ2-7 | .
CASSPGYNQPQHF | TGTGCCAGCAGCCCAGGGTACAATCAACCCCAGCATTTT | TRBV11-2 | . | TRBJ1-5 | .
CAISKQGLETEAFF | TGTGCCATCAGTAAGCAGGGACTTGAGACTGAAGCTTTCTTT | TRBV10-3 | . | TRBJ1-1 | .
CASSTGGQPQHF | TGTGCCAGCTCGACGGGTGGTCAGCCCCAGCATTTT | TRBV28 | once | TRBJ1-5 | .
CASSPDRVGNTEAFF | TGCGCCAGCAGCCCGGACAGGGTTGGGAACACTGAAGCTTTCTTT | TRBV5-1 | . | TRBJ1-1 | TRBD1
CAWSGLVVGTDTQYF | TGTGCCTGGAGTGGTTTGGTGGTGGGCACAGATACGCAGTATTTT | TRBV30 | . | TRBJ2-3 | .
CASSGPGQGNQPQHF | TGTGCCAGCAGTGGACCGGGACAGGGTAACCAGCCCCAGCATTTT | TRBV6-1 | few | TRBJ1-5 | TRBD1
CASSIRDHPYEQYF | TGTGCCAGTAGTATAAGGGATCACCCCTACGAGCAGTACTTC | TRBV19 | . | TRBJ2-7 | .
CASSLNQRGVGFDEQYF | TGTGCCAGCTCACTGAACCAGCGGGGGGTCGGTTTCGACGAGCAGTACTTC | TRBV18 | . | TRBJ2-7 | TRBD2
CASSEIHGDLGYTF | TGTGCCAGCAGTGAAATCCACGGTGATCTCGGCTACACCTTC | TRBV6-1 | . | TRBJ1-2 | .
CASSLGTGMAGELFF | TGTGCCAGCAGCTTAGGAACAGGGATGGCCGGGGAGCTGTTTTTT | TRBV11-2 | . | TRBJ2-2 | .
CASSETGRFSTQYF | TGTGCCAGCAGCGAGACAGGCCGGTTCAGTACGCAGTATTTT | TRBV11-3 | . | TRBJ2-3 | .
CASSLSLSTDTQYF | TGTGCCAGCAGCTTATCCCTCAGCACAGATACGCAGTATTTT | TRBV7-9 | . | TRBJ2-3 | .
CASSIDPRAGELFF | TGTGCCAGTAGTATAGATCCCAGGGCCGGGGAGCTGTTTTTT | TRBV19 | . | TRBJ2-2 | .
CASSPRLSANTEAFF | TGCGCCAGCAGCCCCCGGTTGTCAGCGAACACTGAAGCTTTCTTT | TRBV5-1 | . | TRBJ1-1 | .
CASSLVYGGQETQYF | TGTGCCAGCAGCTTAGTTTACGGGGGACAAGAGACCCAGTACTTC | TRBV11-2 | . | TRBJ2-5 | .
CATSVGGLFKKLFF | TGTGCCACCAGCGTCGGGGGCTTGTTTAAAAAACTGTTTTTT | TRBV15 | . | TRBJ1-4 | .
CASSLVGVGTGDFDEQFF | TGTGCCAGCAGCTTGGTGGGGGTCGGGACAGGGGATTTCGATGAGCAGTTCTTC | TRBV5-4 | few | TRBJ2-1 | TRBD1
CAWSVLGFGEKLFF | TGTGCCTGGAGTGTATTAGGTTTCGGTGAAAAACTGTTTTTT | TRBV30 | few | TRBJ1-4 | .
CASSRKEASTNEKLFF | TGTGCCAGCTCACGCAAAGAGGCATCAACTAATGAAAAACTGTTTTTT | TRBV18 | . | TRBJ1-4 | .
CASRGARLTDTQYF | TGTGCCAGCAGGGGAGCTCGACTCACAGATACGCAGTATTTT | TRBV2 | . | TRBJ2-3 | .
CASSESGWGSPYNEQFF | TGTGCCAGCAGTGAAAGCGGTTGGGGTAGCCCCTACAATGAGCAGTTCTTC | TRBV6-1 | . | TRBJ2-1 | .
CASTWENNSPLHF | TGTGCCAGCACCTGGGAAAATAATTCACCCCTCCACTTT | TRBV6-1 | . | TRBJ1-6 | .